This T cell receptor (beta chain) was captured in a study of T cells in Graves' hyperthyroidism and ophthalmopathy. From RNA transcripts, TCR beta CDR3 regions were amplified. The HTBI primer set drove a first-round RT-PCR of the TCR CDR3. From the multiplex PCR reads, TCRdb called clonotypes with MiXCR, one entry per CDR3 protein. This table has roughly 570,000 distinct CDR3 sequences, 15% to 19% appearing once. J gave up 7 bases and V 0 bases, and 9 bases lay outside the gene matches. The CDR3 covers 16 residues. Germline-derived CDR1 and CDR2 are MNHNY and SVGAGI (reference sequence). Absent ophthalmopathy progression within 18 months defined stable Graves' hyperthyroidism. This clonotype was detected ten times or more.

The TCR was taken from a woman in her twenties or thirties with Graves' hyperthyroidism. The specimen sequenced was blood. The V gene is TRBV6-6, the J gene TRBJ2-7, with 10 bases that match TRBD2. The CDR3 loop reads CASSYSMKREGWEQYF. CDR3 sequence (DNA): TGTGCCAGCAGTTACTCGATGAAGCGGGAGGGTTGGGAGCAGTACTTC.